These T cell receptor beta chains were read from a single sample in a study of T cell repertoires in aging, cancer and after chemotherapy. TCRdb reanalysed the multiplex PCR reads using MiXCR and keeps one entry per CDR3 protein. The data show around 1,900 distinct CDR3 sequences, 21% seen once. Input material: blood. These receptors all stem from a human donor with a blood cancer. Each CDR3 is given with its conserved first and last residue. The D gene is left open where the match is weak. Only some rows state a clone size, as once, few, many or a class for expanded clones.

clone size	J gene	V gene	D gene	CDR3 protein	CDR3 DNA
medium-sized	TRBJ1-1	TRBV30	NA	CAWSGQGNTEAFF	TGTGCCTGGAGTGGGCAGGGAAACACTGAAGCTTTCTTT
medium-sized	TRBJ2-2	TRBV6-5	TRBD2	CASRGTSGRPGELFF	TGTGCCAGCAGAGGGACTAGCGGGAGACCCGGGGAGCTGTTTTTT
medium-sized	TRBJ1-1	TRBV12-3/TRBV12-4	NA	CASSLIGSTEAFF	TGTGCCAGCAGTTTAATTGGAAGCACTGAAGCTTTCTTT
medium-sized	TRBJ2-1	TRBV7-2	NA	CASSLGFDKQFF	TGTGCCAGCAGCTTAGGGTTCGACAAGCAGTTCTTC
few	TRBJ2-2	TRBV7-9	TRBD2	CASSTTGLAPTGELFF	TGTGCCAGCAGCACTACGGGACTAGCGCCCACCGGGGAGCTGTTTTTT
medium-sized	TRBJ1-1	TRBV19	NA	CASSIARNTEAFF	TGTGCCAGTAGTATTGCTAGGAACACTGAAGCTTTCTTT
NA	TRBJ2-7	TRBV14	TRBD1	CASSPTGWEQYF	TGTGCCAGCAGCCCGACAGGGTGGGAGCAGTACTTC
medium-sized	TRBJ1-1	TRBV5-6	NA	CASRRQENTEAFF	TGTGCCAGCAGACGACAGGAAAACACTGAAGCTTTCTTT
NA	TRBJ2-1	TRBV6-1	NA	CASSEDGENEQFF	TGTGCCAGCAGTGAAGATGGGGAGAATGAGCAGTTCTTC
NA	TRBJ2-7	TRBV29-1	NA	CSVLGAGLASYEQYF	TGCAGCGTGCTGGGGGCGGGACTGGCCTCCTACGAGCAGTACTTC
few	TRBJ1-2	TRBV6-1	TRBD1	CASSEVTGQGQVGYTF	TGTGCCAGCAGTGAAGTCACGGGACAGGGGCAAGTTGGCTACACCTTC
medium-sized	TRBJ1-1	TRBV19	NA	CASSIGPGAVTEAFF	TGTGCCAGTAGTATAGGTCCTGGGGCGGTCACTGAAGCTTTCTTT
medium-sized	TRBJ2-7	TRBV13	TRBD2	CASSLSGGTDEQYF	TGTGCCAGCAGCTTGTCGGGGGGGACGGACGAGCAGTACTTC
few	TRBJ1-4	TRBV11-2	NA	CASSLGEAEKLFF	TGTGCCAGCAGCTTAGGAGAGGCTGAAAAACTGTTTTTT
NA	TRBJ2-7	TRBV12-3/TRBV12-4	TRBD1	CASSDGQGYEQYF	TGTGCCAGCAGTGATGGACAGGGGTATGAGCAGTACTTC
medium-sized	TRBJ1-2	TRBV12-3/TRBV12-4	NA	CASSLGRGIRGYTF	TGTGCCAGCAGTTTAGGGAGAGGGATTCGAGGCTACACCTTC